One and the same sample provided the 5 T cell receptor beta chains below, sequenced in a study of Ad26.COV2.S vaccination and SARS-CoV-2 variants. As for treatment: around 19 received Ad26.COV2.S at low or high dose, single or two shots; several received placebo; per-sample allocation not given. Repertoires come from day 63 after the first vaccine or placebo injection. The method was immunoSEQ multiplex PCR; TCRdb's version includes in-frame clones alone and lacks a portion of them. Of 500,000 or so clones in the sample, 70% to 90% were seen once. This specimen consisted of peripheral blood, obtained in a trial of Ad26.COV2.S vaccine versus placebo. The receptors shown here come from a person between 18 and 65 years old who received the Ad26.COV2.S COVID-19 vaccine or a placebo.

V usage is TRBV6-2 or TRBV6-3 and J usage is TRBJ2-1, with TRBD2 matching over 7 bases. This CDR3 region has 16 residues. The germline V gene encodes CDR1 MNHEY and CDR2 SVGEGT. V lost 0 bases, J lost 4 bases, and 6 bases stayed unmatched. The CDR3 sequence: CASSYSMASGYNEQFF. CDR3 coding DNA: TGTGCCAGCAGTTACTCGATGGCTAGCGGTTACAATGAGCAGTTCTTC.

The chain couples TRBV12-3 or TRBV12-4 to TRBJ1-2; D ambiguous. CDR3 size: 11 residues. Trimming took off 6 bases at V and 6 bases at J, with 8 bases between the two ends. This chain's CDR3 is CASSSGDGYTF. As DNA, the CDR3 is TGTGCCAGCAGCTCGGGAGATGGCTACACCTTC.

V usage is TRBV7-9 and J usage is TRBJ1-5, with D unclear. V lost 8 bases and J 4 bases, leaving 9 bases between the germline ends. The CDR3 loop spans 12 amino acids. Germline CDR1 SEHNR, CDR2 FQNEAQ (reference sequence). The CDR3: CASAKGNQPQHF. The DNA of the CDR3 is TGTGCCAGCGCGAAAGGGAATCAGCCCCAGCATTTT.

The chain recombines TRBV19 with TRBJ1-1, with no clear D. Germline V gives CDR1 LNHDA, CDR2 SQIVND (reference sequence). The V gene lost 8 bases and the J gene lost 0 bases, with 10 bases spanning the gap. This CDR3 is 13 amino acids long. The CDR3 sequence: CASLGRVNTEAFF. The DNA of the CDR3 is TGTGCCAGTCTAGGACGGGTGAACACTGAAGCTTTCTTT. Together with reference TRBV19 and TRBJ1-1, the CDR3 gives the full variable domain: DGGITQSPKYLFRKEGQNVTLSCEQNLNHDAMYWYRQDPGQGLRLIYYSQIVNDFQKGDIAEGYSVSREKKESFPLTVTSAQKNPTAFYLCASLGRVNTEAFFGQGTRLTVV.

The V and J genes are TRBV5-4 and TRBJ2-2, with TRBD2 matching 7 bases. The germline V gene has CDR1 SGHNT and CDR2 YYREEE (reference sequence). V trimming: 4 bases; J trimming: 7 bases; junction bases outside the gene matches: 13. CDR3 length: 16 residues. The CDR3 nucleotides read TGTGCCAGCAGCCAACAAAAGACTAGCCTAAGCGGGGAGCTGTTTTTT. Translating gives CASSQQKTSLSGELFF.